This is a list of T cell receptor beta chains from one sample in a study of T-cell reconstitution after alpha-beta-depleted transplantation in children. TCRdb processed the PCR reads anew with MiXCR; each CDR3 protein has one entry. Counted here are a few hundred thousand distinct CDR3 sequences, around 13% occurring once; the ten biggest clones make up roughly 5.4%. The sequencing used PBMCs from the stem cell graft donor, collected from the stem cell graft. The receptors stem from a human donor who donated a stem cell graft to a child with combined immunodeficiency. Both conserved end residues are part of each CDR3. D genes are given only for firm matches. Clone size, where shown, is once, few, many, or a class for clones that have expanded.

TRBD2 | TRBJ2-1 | TRBV30 | NA | TGTGCCTGGAATCGCGAAGCTAGCGGGGGTCCGTTCTTGTTCTTC | CAWNREASGGPFLFF
TRBD2 | TRBJ2-1 | TRBV20-1 | NA | TGCAGTGCTAGAGATCTAGCGGGAAACTACAATGAGCAGTTCTTC | CSARDLAGNYNEQFF
TRBD2 | TRBJ2-5 | TRBV12-3/TRBV12-4 | many | TGTGCCAGCAGTTTAGTTGGGACTAGCCCTCAAGAGACCCAGTACTTC | CASSLVGTSPQETQYF
NA | TRBJ2-3 | TRBV7-7 | many | TGTGCTAGCAGTCTCTTTATGGGCAGCACAGATACGCAGTATTTT | CASSLFMGSTDTQYF
TRBD1 | TRBJ1-1 | TRBV6-2/TRBV6-3 | NA | TGTGCCAGCAGTTCCCCCGGGACAGGGGCCGGCACTGAAGCTTTCTTT | CASSSPGTGAGTEAFF
NA | TRBJ2-7 | TRBV12-3/TRBV12-4 | few | TGTGCCAGCAGCCAACTTGGGGGGTTATCCTACGAGCAGTACTTC | CASSQLGGLSYEQYF
NA | TRBJ2-2 | TRBV12-3/TRBV12-4 | NA | TGTGCCAGCAGTTTCCAGGGGCTCCCCGCGAACACCGGGGAGCTGTTTTTT | CASSFQGLPANTGELFF
TRBD1 | TRBJ2-5 | TRBV4-2 | few | TGTGCCAGCAGCCAGGAGACAGGGGGCTTCGAGACCCAGTACTTC | CASSQETGGFETQYF
NA | TRBJ2-7 | TRBV6-1 | NA | TGTGCCAGCAGTGATACGGGGACGGTCGTCGAGCAGTACTTC | CASSDTGTVVEQYF
NA | TRBJ1-1 | TRBV7-3 | few | TGTGCCAGCAGCAGCCGCTTGAACACGTTAAACACTGAAGCTTTCTTT | CASSSRLNTLNTEAFF
NA | TRBJ1-1 | TRBV20-1 | NA | TGCAGTGCTAGCCGGGGTATAGAACCCCCTCATGAAGCTTTCTTT | CSASRGIEPPHEAFF
NA | TRBJ2-5 | TRBV14 | NA | TGTGCCAGCAGCCTTCCCTCAGGGTTGAGAGAGACCCAGTACTTC | CASSLPSGLRETQYF
TRBD2 | TRBJ2-1 | TRBV9 | NA | TGTGCCAGCAGCCCACCAACCGGGACTAGCAGTGATGAGCAGTTCTTC | CASSPPTGTSSDEQFF
TRBD1 | TRBJ2-7 | TRBV30 | few | TGTGCCTGGAGGGTGACAGGGATGTTGTCCTACGAGCAGTACTTC | CAWRVTGMLSYEQYF
TRBD1 | TRBJ1-4 | TRBV28 | NA | TGTGCCAGCAGTTTATTGGGACAGGGGACTAATGAAAAACTGTTTTTT | CASSLLGQGTNEKLFF
NA | TRBJ2-3 | TRBV27 | few | TGTGCCAGCAGTTTAACTCACCGGGCCTCAGATACGCAGTATTTT | CASSLTHRASDTQYF
NA | TRBJ2-7 | TRBV29-1 | many | TGCAGCGTCACCATGACAGCGTACGAGCAGTACTTC | CSVTMTAYEQYF
TRBD2 | TRBJ2-3 | TRBV11-3 | many | TGTGCCAGCAGATGGGTTAGCGGGAGCACAGATACGCAGTATTTT | CASRWVSGSTDTQYF
NA | TRBJ2-7 | TRBV20-1 | NA | TGCAGTGCTAGACGGGATCCCCCATACGAGCAGTACTTC | CSARRDPPYEQYF
TRBD1 | TRBJ2-7 | TRBV9 | NA | TGTGCCAGCGGCGACAGGGTCTACGAGCAGTACTTC | CASGDRVYEQYF
NA | TRBJ2-2 | TRBV24-1 | many | TGTGCCACCAGTGTGGGGGGCTCCGGGGAGCTGTTTTTT | CATSVGGSGELFF
NA | TRBJ2-7 | TRBV12-3/TRBV12-4 | few | TGTGCCAGCAGCTTAGCCAGGTTCCCCTACGAGCAGTACTTC | CASSLARFPYEQYF
TRBD1 | TRBJ2-1 | TRBV11-3 | NA | TGTGCCAGCAGCTCAACAGGGGTCTCCTACAATGAGCAGTTCTTC | CASSSTGVSYNEQFF
NA | TRBJ2-5 | TRBV4-2 | NA | TGTGCCAGCAGCCCGGTGGCTAGCTTAGGCCAAGAGACCCAGTACTTC | CASSPVASLGQETQYF
NA | TRBJ2-7 | TRBV5-1 | many | TGCGCCAGCAGCGATTTGGGAAACGAATACGAGCAGTACTTC | CASSDLGNEYEQYF
NA | TRBJ2-3 | TRBV28 | few | TGTGCCACCCCGGGACCTCTAGCGTATCGCACAGATACGCAGTATTTT | CATPGPLAYRTDTQYF